This T cell receptor (beta chain) was sequenced in a study of cytomegalovirus exposure and HLA in healthy donors. From germline, CDR1 is SGHTA and CDR2 FQGNSA. The CDR3 contains 15 residues. Trimming cost V 1 base and J 2 bases; bases outside gene matches: 4. Primers for the PCR totalled 60 Vbeta and 13 Jbeta. Profiling relied on immunoSEQ multiplex PCR, and the TCRdb table lists in-frame clones only, not all of them. In the table there are roughly 200,000 clones, around three quarters of which are singletons. The chain links TRBV7-2 to TRBJ2-7, with 8 bases aligning to TRBD2. Specimen: PBMCs. This TCR was sampled from a woman in her thirties in good health and CMV-seropositive. The CDR3 DNA is TGTGCCAGCAGCTTAGGGATAGCGGGAACCTACGAGCAGTACTTC. It codes for CASSLGIAGTYEQYF.